A single sample gave rise to the 20 T cell receptor beta chains below, sequenced in a study of T cell responses to AZD1222 COVID-19 vaccine. Measured with immunoSEQ multiplex PCR; TCRdb has only the in-frame clones, and not every one. Here the sample spans 80,000 to 90,000 clones, 92% being singletons. Sequencing was performed on peripheral blood, taken on day 0 of AZD1222 vaccination. Receptors were obtained from an adult in good health.

CDR3 sequence reads: CASSFRLAGAEQYF. CDR3 coding DNA: TGTGCCAGCAGCTTTAGACTAGCGGGAGCCGAGCAGTACTTC. This chain joins TRBV5-4 and TRBJ2-7; 12 bases agree with TRBD2. J was trimmed by 6 bases and V by 2 bases; bases with no gene match: 3. The V gene's germline CDR1 is SGHNT and CDR2 YYREEE (reference sequence). This CDR3 region has 14 residues.

The chain recombines TRBV19 with TRBJ1-5, with D maybe TRBD1 (6 bases). V gave up 6 bases and J gave up 1 base, with 13 bases separating them. The germline CDR1 and CDR2 sequences are LNHDA and SQIVND (reference sequence). This CDR3 has 15 amino acids. The CDR3 DNA is TGTGCCAGTAGCCAAGGACAGAGCAGCAATCAGCCCCAGCATTTT. Translating gives CASSQGQSSNQPQHF.

The chain combines TRBV27 with TRBJ2-7; possibly TRBD2 for D (6 bases). The CDR3 is 15 amino acids. In germline, CDR1 is MNHEY, CDR2 SMNVEV (reference sequence). V lost 0 bases, J lost 4 bases, and 13 bases lay in between. The chain's CDR3 is CASSLSTVAVYEQYF. CDR3 nucleotide sequence: TGTGCCAGCAGTTTATCGACGGTAGCGGTATACGAGCAGTACTTC.

The gene calls are TRBV5-8 and TRBJ2-7; D tentatively reads TRBD1 or TRBD2 (5 bases each). This CDR3 comprises 14 residues. Germline values: CDR1 SGHTS, CDR2 YDEGEE. Trimming shortened V by 4 bases and J by 2 bases, and 13 bases separated the two germline ends. The CDR3 here is CASSPGPAPYEQYF. CDR3 DNA: TGTGCCAGCAGCCCGGGACCGGCACCCTACGAGCAGTACTTC. Variable domain in full (rest from reference TRBV5-8 and TRBJ2-7): EAGVTQSPTHLIKTRGQQATLRCSPISGHTSVYWYQQALGLGLQFLLWYDEGEERNRGNFPPRFSGRQFPNYSSELNVNALELEDSALYLCASSPGPAPYEQYFGPGTRLTVT.

The chain combines TRBV6-5 with TRBJ2-1; a weak D match, TRBD1 (6 bases). The CDR3 is made up of 15 amino acids. The germline V gene has CDR1 MNHEY and CDR2 SVGAGI. Trimming stripped 2 bases from V and 3 bases from J, with 11 bases between. CDR3 residues: CASSYARGNYNEQFF. The CDR3 DNA reads TGTGCCAGCAGTTACGCCAGGGGTAACTACAATGAGCAGTTCTTC.

The rearrangement uses TRBV7-3 and TRBJ1-3; D gene uncertain. Trimming removed 5 bases at V and 0 bases at J, with 11 bases between. CDR3 length equals 15 residues. Looked up from germline, CDR1 is SGHTA and CDR2 is FQGTGA. Here the CDR3 reads CASSNPGDSGNTIYF. DNA of the CDR3: TGTGCCAGCAGCAATCCCGGAGACTCTGGAAACACCATATATTTT.

The chain uses TRBV3-1 (or the pseudogene TRBV3-2) and TRBJ2-4, with D possibly matching TRBD1 (7 bases). The CDR3 has 15 amino acids. Germline V gene sequence: CDR1 LGHDT, CDR2 YNNKEL (reference sequence). The V gene lost 4 bases and the J gene lost 0 bases, with 10 bases spanning the gap. The DNA for the CDR3 is TGTGCCAGCAGCCCGCGGGACAGAGCCAAAAACATTCAGTACTTC. It codes for CASSPRDRAKNIQYF.

This clone was seen once. This rearrangement joins TRBV5-1 to TRBJ2-1, with 8 bases that match TRBD2. The germline gives CDR1 SGHRS, CDR2 YFSETQ. V lost 5 bases to trimming and J lost 7 bases; unmatched junction nucleotides: 8. The CDR3 length is 14 residues. CDR3 sequence reads: CASSLAGTGNEQFF. CDR3 nucleotide sequence: TGCGCCAGCAGTTTAGCGGGGACGGGGAATGAGCAGTTCTTC.

V and J are TRBV27 and TRBJ1-6; TRBD1 might be the D (6 bases). Germline lookup yields CDR1 MNHEY and CDR2 SMNVEV (reference sequence). CDR3 length: 13 amino acids. The V and J ends lost 11 bases and 6 bases respectively, with 14 bases between them. The CDR3 region is CACHGGLNSPLHF. CDR3 in DNA: TGTGCCTGCCATGGGGGCCTTAATTCACCCCTCCACTTT.

The gene calls are TRBV11-3 and TRBJ1-1; 9 bases are shared with TRBD1. Trimming took 5 bases from V and 3 from J; bases not matched to a gene: 1. CDR1 SGHNT and CDR2 YENEEA come from the germline V gene. The CDR3 covers 13 residues. This CDR3 reads CASSRQGDTEAFF. CDR3 nucleotides: TGTGCCAGCAGCCGACAGGGGGACACTGAAGCTTTCTTT.

The V and J genes are TRBV7-2 and TRBJ1-6; D perhaps matches TRBD1 (6 bases). Trimming removed 2 bases from V and 10 bases from J, with 12 bases in between. CDR1 and CDR2 from the germline V gene are SGHTA and FQGNSA. The CDR3 is made up of 14 amino acids. The CDR3 is CASSLQGIESPLHF. CDR3 DNA: TGTGCCAGCAGCTTACAGGGGATTGAGTCACCCCTCCACTTT.

V usage is TRBV4-2 and J usage is TRBJ1-2; D might be TRBD1 (5 bases). CDR1 is LGHNA and CDR2 is YNFKEQ in the germline V gene. CDR3 length equals 16 residues. V lost 0 bases and J lost 5, with 16 bases in between. CDR3 nucleotide sequence: TGTGCCAGCAGCCAAGAAGGGGACGCGCGGTGGTATGGCTACACCTTC. As protein: CASSQEGDARWYGYTF.

The J gene is TRBJ1-1, the V gene TRBV19; D gene unclear. V lost 7 bases and J 2 bases, leaving 17 bases between the germline ends. Germline CDR1 reads LNHDA; CDR2 reads SQIVND (reference sequence). This CDR3 region has 15 residues. In DNA, the CDR3 is TGTGCCAGTACCCGTCCCGGGAGCCTCAACACTGAAGCTTTCTTT. Translated, it gives CASTRPGSLNTEAFF.

The chain employs TRBV9 and TRBJ1-1; TRBD1 might be the D (5 bases). V was trimmed by 5 bases and J by 1 base, leaving 9 bases between them. Germline CDR1 and CDR2: SGDLS and YYNGEE. The CDR3 spans 13 residues. As DNA, the CDR3 is TGTGCCAGCAGGCCCCAGGGGAACACTGAAGCTTTCTTT. It codes for CASRPQGNTEAFF.

The chain links TRBV18 to TRBJ2-3; a possible D gene is TRBD2 (6 bases). CDR1 is KGHSH and CDR2 is LQKENI in the germline V gene. V was trimmed by 6 bases and J by 6 bases, leaving 13 bases between them. The CDR3 consists of 13 residues. The CDR3 sequence is CASSRDSADTQYF. CDR3 DNA sequence: TGTGCCAGCTCCCGGGACTCTGCGGATACGCAGTATTTT.

The rearrangement uses TRBV2 and TRBJ1-3; D not certain. The germline V gene has CDR1 SNHLY and CDR2 FYNNEI. CDR3 length: 14 amino acids. Trimming pared 6 bases from V and 0 bases from J, leaving 9 bases between. In nucleotides, the CDR3 is TGTGCCAGCAGCCCCACATACTCTGGAAACACCATATATTTT. Residues: CASSPTYSGNTIYF.

This clone appeared once. This chain uses TRBV6-4 with TRBJ2-3; the D gene could be TRBD1 or TRBD2 (6 bases each). Germline values: CDR1 MRHNA, CDR2 SNTAGT. The CDR3 sequence is 17 residues long. In nucleotides, the CDR3 is TGTGGGTGCCAGCAACAGGAGGGGGACGAAGACACAGATACGCAGTATTTT. It is translated as CGCQQQEGDEDTDTQYF.

The V gene is TRBV19, the J gene TRBJ2-1; D not certain. Looked up from germline, CDR1 is LNHDA and CDR2 is SQIVND (reference sequence). The CDR3 has 13 amino acids. V was clipped by 4 bases and J by 8 bases, with 12 bases between them. Written as DNA, the CDR3 is TGTGCCAGTAGTAAGAGACCCGGCGATGAGCAGTTCTTC. The encoded protein is CASSKRPGDEQFF.

The rearrangement joins TRBV29-1 to TRBJ2-5; 9 bases align to TRBD1. Unmatched junction bases numbered 2, after V lost 1 base and J lost 2 bases. This CDR3 spans 14 amino acids. Germline V gene sequence: CDR1 SQVTM, CDR2 ANQGSEA. Here the CDR3 DNA reads TGCAGCGTTGAAGCAGACAGGGGGCAAGAGACCCAGTACTTC. Amino acid sequence: CSVEADRGQETQYF. The whole variable domain, remainder taken from reference TRBV29-1 and TRBJ2-5, is SAVISQKPSRDICQRGTSLTIQCQVDSQVTMMFWYRQQPGQSLTLIATANQGSEATYESGFVIDKFPISRPNLTFSTLTVSNMSPEDSSIYLCSVEADRGQETQYFGPGTRLLVL.

This chain joins TRBV6-5 and TRBJ1-2; 7 nucleotides agree with TRBD1. There are 14 residues in the CDR3. CDR1 and CDR2 (germline): MNHEY, SVGAGI. V lost 3 bases to trimming and J lost 8 bases; unmatched junction nucleotides: 9. CDR3 protein: CASSYRATGNGYTF. In DNA form, the CDR3 reads TGTGCCAGCAGTTATCGGGCGACAGGGAACGGCTACACCTTC.